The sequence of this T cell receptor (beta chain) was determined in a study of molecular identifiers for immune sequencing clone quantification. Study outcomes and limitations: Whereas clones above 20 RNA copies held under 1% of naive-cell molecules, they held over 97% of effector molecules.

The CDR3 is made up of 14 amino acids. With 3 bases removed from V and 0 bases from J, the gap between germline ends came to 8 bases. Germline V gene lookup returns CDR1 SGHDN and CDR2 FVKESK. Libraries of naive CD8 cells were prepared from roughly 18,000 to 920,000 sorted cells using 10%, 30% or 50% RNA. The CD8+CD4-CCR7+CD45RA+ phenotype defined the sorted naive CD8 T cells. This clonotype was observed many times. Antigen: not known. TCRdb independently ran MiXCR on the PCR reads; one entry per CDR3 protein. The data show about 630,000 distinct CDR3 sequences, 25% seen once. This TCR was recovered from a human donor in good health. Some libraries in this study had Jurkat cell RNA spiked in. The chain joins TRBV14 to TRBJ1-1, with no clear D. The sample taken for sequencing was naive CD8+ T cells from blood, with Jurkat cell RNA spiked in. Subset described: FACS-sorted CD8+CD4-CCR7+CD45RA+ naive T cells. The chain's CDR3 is CASSHFQMNTEAFF. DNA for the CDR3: TGTGCCAGCAGCCATTTCCAGATGAACACTGAAGCTTTCTTT.